This TCR beta chain was retrieved from a study of blood T cell repertoires in COVID-19. Only in-frame clones appear in the TCRdb table, and some are missing; sequencing was by immunoSEQ multiplex PCR. The table has approximately 59,000 clones, over 75% seen once; the top ten hold around 4.5%. Trimming pared 1 base from V and 0 bases from J, leaving 6 bases between. The CDR3 loop spans 13 amino acids. The germline gives CDR1 GTSNPN, CDR2 SVGIG (reference sequence). The rearrangement links TRBV30 to TRBJ1-2; D uncertain. Sequencing was carried out using peripheral blood. The TCR comes from a middle-aged man with active COVID-19. The CDR3 sequence: CAWSGQANYGYTF. CDR3 nucleotide sequence: TGTGCCTGGAGTGGGCAGGCTAACTATGGCTACACCTTC.